Below, one TCR beta chain is given with its context. Its antigen remains unidentified. The CDR3 covers 14 residues. CDR1 SGHRS and CDR2 YFSETQ come from the germline V gene. This entry belongs to a study of CXCR3-negative and CXCR3-positive naive CD8 T cells. Study conclusions and caveats: Memory CD8+ T cell repertoires were far less diverse than both naive subsets. Surface CD5 looked about the same in the naive subsets, so the authors worked out TCR strength from TRB CDR3 properties. Researchers report CXCR3 expression partially decreased after cryopreservation, with fresh PBMCs used in most assays.

5' RACE that incorporated UMI labels was used to prepare the TRB cDNA libraries. TCRdb reanalyzed the 5' RACE reads, giving one entry per CDR3 protein sequence and no DNA. The clone table shows 45,000 to 70,000 distinct CDR3 sequences, with the ten largest holding around a quarter. The chain joins TRBV5-1 to TRBJ2-5; as DNA is missing, the TRBD1 call by TCRdb cannot be tested. This receptor was taken from a human donor in good health. Some clones in this sample may be carry-over from other donors' samples. The sample comprised memory CD8+ T cells from blood. The CDR3 spells CASSLWSGEGTQYF.